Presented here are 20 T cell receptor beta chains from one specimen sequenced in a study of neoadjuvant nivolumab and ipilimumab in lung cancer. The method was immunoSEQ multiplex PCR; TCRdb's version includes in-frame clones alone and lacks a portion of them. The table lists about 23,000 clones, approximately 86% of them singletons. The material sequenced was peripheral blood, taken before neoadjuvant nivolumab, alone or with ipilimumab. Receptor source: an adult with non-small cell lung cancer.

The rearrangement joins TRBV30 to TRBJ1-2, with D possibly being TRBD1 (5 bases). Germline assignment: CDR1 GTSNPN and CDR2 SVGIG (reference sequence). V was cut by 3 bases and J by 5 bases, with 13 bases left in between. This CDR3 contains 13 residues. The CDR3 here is CAWSRDGTYGYTF. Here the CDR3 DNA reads TGTGCCTGGAGCCGGGACGGAACATATGGCTACACCTTC.

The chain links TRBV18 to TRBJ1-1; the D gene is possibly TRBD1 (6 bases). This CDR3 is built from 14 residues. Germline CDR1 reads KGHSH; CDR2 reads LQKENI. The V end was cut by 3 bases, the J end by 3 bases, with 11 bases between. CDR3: CASSPTGYDTEAFF. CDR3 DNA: TGTGCCAGCTCACCTACAGGGTATGACACTGAAGCTTTCTTT.

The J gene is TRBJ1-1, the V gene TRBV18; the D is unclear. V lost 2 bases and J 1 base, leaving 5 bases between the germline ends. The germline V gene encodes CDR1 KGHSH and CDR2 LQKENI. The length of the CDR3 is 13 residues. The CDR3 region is CASSPSGNTEAFF. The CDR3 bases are TGTGCCAGCTCACCATCGGGGAACACTGAAGCTTTCTTT.

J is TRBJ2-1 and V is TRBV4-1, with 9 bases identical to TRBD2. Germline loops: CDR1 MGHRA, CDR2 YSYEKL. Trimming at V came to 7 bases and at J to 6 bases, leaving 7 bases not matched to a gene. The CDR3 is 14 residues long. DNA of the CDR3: TGCGCCAGCACCCCGGGACTAGCAGGCAATGAGCAGTTCTTC. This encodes CASTPGLAGNEQFF.

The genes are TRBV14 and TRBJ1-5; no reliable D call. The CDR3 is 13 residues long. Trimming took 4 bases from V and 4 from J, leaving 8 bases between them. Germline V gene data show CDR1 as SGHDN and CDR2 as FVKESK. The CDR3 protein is CASSPQANQPQHF. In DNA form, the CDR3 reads TGTGCCAGCAGCCCGCAGGCGAATCAGCCCCAGCATTTT.

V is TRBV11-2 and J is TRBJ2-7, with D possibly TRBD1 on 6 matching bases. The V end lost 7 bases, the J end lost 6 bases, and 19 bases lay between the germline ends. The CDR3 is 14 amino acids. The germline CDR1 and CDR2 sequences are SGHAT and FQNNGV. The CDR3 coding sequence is TGTGCCAGCACCGGATCCTCCGGGACATCCGAGCAGTACTTC. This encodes CASTGSSGTSEQYF. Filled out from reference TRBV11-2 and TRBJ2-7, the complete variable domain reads EAGVAQSPRYKIIEKRQSVAFWCNPISGHATLYWYQQILGQGPKLLIQFQNNGVVDDSQLPKDRFSAERLKGVDSTLKIQPAKLEDSAVYLCASTGSSGTSEQYFGPGTRLTVT.

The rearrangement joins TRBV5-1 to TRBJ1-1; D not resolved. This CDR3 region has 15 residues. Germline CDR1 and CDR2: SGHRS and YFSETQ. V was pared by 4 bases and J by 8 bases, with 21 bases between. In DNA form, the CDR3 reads TGCGCCAGCAGCCGAGACGACAAATATTTTCCGGAAGCTTTCTTT. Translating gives CASSRDDKYFPEAFF.

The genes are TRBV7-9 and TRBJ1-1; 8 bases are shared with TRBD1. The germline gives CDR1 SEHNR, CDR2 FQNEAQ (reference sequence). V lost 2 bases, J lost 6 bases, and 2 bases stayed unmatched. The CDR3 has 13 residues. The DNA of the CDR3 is TGTGCCAGCAGCTTATGGACAGGGTCTGAAGCTTTCTTT. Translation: CASSLWTGSEAFF.

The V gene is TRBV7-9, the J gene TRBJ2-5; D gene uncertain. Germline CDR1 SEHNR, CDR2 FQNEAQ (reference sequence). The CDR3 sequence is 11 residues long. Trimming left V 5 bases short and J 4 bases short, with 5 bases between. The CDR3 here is CASSPIETQYF. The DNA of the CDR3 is TGTGCCAGCAGCCCTATAGAGACCCAGTACTTC.

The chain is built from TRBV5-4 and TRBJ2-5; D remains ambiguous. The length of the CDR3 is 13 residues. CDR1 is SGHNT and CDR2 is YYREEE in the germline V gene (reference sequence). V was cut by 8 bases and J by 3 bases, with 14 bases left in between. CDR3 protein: CASLPESKETQYF. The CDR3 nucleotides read TGTGCCAGTCTTCCAGAATCCAAAGAGACCCAGTACTTC.

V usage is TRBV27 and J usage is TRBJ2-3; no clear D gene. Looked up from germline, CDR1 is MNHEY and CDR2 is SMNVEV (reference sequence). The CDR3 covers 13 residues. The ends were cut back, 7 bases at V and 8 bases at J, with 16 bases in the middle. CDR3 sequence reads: CASMERAQGTQYF. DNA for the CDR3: TGTGCCAGCATGGAGAGAGCCCAAGGTACGCAGTATTTT.

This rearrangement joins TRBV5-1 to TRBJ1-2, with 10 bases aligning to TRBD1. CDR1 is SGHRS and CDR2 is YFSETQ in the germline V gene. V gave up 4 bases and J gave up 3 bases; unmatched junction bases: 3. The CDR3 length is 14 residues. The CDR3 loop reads CASSTDRGDYGYTF. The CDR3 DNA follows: TGCGCCAGCAGCACGGACAGGGGGGACTATGGCTACACCTTC.

CDR3 region: CASSYARGVGNTIYF. The CDR3 DNA reads as TGTGCCAGCAGTTACGCCCGGGGAGTTGGAAACACCATATATTTT. The V gene is TRBV6-5, the J gene TRBJ1-3, with D hard to call. The V gene lost 2 bases and the J gene lost 3 bases, with 11 bases spanning the gap. The CDR3 spans 15 residues. Germline-derived CDR1 and CDR2 are MNHEY and SVGAGI.

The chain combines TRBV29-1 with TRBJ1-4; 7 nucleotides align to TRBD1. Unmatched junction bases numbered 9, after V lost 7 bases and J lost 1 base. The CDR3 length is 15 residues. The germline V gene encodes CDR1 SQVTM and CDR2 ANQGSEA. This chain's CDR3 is CSAKQGSRTNEKLFF. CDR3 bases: TGCAGCGCTAAACAGGGGTCGCGAACTAATGAAAAACTGTTTTTT. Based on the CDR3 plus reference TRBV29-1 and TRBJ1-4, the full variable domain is SAVISQKPSRDICQRGTSLTIQCQVDSQVTMMFWYRQQPGQSLTLIATANQGSEATYESGFVIDKFPISRPNLTFSTLTVSNMSPEDSSIYLCSAKQGSRTNEKLFFGSGTQLSVL.

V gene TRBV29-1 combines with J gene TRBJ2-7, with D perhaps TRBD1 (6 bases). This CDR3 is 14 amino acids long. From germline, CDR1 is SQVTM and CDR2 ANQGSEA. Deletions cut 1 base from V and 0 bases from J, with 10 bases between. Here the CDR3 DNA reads TGCAGCGTTGAAGTACAGGGACGCTCCTACGAGCAGTACTTC. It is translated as CSVEVQGRSYEQYF.

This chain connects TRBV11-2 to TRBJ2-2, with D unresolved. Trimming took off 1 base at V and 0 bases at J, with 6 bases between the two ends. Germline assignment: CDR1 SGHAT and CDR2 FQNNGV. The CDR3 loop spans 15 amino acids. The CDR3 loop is CASSLVPANTGELFF. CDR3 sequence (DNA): TGTGCCAGCAGCTTAGTCCCGGCGAACACCGGGGAGCTGTTTTTT. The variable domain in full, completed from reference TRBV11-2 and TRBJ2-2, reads EAGVAQSPRYKIIEKRQSVAFWCNPISGHATLYWYQQILGQGPKLLIQFQNNGVVDDSQLPKDRFSAERLKGVDSTLKIQPAKLEDSAVYLCASSLVPANTGELFFGEGSRLTVL.

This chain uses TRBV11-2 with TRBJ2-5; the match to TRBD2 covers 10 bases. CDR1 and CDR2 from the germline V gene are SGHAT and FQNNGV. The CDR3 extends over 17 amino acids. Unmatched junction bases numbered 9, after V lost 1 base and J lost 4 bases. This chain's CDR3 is CASSLVASGRWRETQYF. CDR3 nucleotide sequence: TGTGCCAGCAGCTTAGTTGCTAGCGGGAGATGGCGAGAGACCCAGTACTTC.

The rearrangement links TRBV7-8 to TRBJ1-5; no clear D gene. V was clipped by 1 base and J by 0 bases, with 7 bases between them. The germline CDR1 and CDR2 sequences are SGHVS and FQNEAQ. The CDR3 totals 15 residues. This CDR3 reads CASSLGRYSNQPQHF. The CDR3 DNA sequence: TGTGCCAGCAGCTTAGGACGCTATAGCAATCAGCCCCAGCATTTT.

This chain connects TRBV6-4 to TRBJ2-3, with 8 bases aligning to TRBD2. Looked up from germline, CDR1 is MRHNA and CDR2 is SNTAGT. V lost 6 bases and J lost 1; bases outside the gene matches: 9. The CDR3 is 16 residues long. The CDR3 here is CASSVLGLGGTDTQYF. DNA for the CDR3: TGTGCCAGCAGCGTATTGGGACTAGGAGGCACAGATACGCAGTATTTT.

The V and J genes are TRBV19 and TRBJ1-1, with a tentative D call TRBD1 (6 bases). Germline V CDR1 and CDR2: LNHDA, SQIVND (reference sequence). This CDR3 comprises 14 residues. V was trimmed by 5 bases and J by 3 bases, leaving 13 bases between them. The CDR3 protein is CASSFGQPYTEAFF. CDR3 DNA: TGTGCCAGTAGTTTTGGACAGCCATACACTGAAGCTTTCTTT.